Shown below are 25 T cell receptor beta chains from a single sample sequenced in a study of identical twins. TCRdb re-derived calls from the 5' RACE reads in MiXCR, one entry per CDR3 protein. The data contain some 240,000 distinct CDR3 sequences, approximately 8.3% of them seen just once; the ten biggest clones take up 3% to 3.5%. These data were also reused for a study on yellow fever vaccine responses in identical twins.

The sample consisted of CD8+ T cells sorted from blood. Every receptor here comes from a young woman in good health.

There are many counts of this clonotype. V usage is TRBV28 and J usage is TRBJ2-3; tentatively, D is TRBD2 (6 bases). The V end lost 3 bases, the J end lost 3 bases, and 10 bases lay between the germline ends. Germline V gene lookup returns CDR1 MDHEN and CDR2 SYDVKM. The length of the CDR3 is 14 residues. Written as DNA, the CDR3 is TGTGCCAGCAGTTTGATTGCGGGGACAGATACGCAGTATTTT. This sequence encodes CASSLIAGTDTQYF.

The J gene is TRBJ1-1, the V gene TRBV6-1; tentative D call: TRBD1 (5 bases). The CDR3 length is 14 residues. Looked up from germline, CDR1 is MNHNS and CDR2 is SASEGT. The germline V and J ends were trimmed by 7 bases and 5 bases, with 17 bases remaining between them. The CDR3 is CASTEIDKGTEAFF. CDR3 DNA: TGTGCCAGCACCGAAATTGACAAGGGGACTGAAGCTTTCTTT.

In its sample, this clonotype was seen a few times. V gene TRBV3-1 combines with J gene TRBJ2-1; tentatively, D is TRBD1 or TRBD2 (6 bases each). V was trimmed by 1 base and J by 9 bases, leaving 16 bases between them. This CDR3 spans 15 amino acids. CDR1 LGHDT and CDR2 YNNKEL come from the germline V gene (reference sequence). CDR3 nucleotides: TGTGCCAGCAGCCAAGGGCTAGGGGGGCCGGGTGAGCAGTTCTTC. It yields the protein CASSQGLGGPGEQFF.

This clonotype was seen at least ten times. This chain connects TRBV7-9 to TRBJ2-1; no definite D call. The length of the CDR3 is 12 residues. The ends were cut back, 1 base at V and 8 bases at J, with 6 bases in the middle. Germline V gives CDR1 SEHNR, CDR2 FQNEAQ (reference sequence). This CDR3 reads CASSLGVDEQFF. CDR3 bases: TGTGCCAGCAGCTTAGGGGTCGATGAGCAGTTCTTC.

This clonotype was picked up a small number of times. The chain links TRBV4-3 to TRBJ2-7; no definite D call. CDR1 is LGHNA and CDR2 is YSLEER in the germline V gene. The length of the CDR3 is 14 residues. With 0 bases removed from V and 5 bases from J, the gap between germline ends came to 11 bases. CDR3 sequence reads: CASSQDSYSDEQYF. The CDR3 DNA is TGCGCCAGCAGCCAAGATTCCTATTCCGACGAGCAGTACTTC.

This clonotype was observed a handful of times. CDR3 coding DNA: TGCGCCAGCAGCGACACTAGCGGGACCGGGGAGCTGTTTTTT. It is translated as CASSDTSGTGELFF. The V gene is TRBV4-3, the J gene TRBJ2-2, with 9 positions matching TRBD2. From germline, CDR1 is LGHNA and CDR2 YSLEER. The CDR3 has 14 amino acids. V lost 5 bases to trimming and J lost 5 bases; unmatched junction nucleotides: 3.

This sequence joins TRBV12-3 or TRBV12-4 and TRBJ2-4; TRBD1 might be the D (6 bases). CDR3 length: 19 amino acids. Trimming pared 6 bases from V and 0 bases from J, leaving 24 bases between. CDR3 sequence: CASSRGGQQGPIAKNIQYF. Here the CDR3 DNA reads TGTGCCAGCAGCCGCGGCGGGCAACAGGGCCCGATAGCCAAAAACATTCAGTACTTC.

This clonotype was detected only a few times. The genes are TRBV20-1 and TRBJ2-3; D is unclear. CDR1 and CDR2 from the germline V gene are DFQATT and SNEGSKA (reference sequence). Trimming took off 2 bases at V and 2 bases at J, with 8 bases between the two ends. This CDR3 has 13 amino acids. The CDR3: CSARYGPTDTQYF. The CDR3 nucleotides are TGCAGTGCTAGATATGGTCCCACAGATACGCAGTATTTT.

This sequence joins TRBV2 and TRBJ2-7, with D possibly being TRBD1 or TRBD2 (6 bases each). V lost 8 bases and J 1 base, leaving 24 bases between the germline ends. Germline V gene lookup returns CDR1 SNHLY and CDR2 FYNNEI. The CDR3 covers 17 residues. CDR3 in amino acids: CASGDDTWGALSYEQYF. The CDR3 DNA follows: TGTGCCAGCGGGGATGACACCTGGGGGGCCTTATCCTACGAGCAGTACTTC.

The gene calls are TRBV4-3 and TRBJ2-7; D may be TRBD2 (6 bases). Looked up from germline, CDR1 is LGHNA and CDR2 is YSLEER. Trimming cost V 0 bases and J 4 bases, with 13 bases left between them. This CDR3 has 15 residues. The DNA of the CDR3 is TGCGCCAGCAGCCAAGACCGGGAGCCATCGTACGAGCAGTACTTC. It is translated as CASSQDREPSYEQYF.

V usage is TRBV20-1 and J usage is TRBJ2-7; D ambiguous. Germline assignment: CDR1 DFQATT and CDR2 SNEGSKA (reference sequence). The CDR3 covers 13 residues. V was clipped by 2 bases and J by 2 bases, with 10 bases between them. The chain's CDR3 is CSARPPEAYEQYF. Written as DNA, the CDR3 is TGCAGTGCTAGACCACCCGAAGCCTACGAGCAGTACTTC.

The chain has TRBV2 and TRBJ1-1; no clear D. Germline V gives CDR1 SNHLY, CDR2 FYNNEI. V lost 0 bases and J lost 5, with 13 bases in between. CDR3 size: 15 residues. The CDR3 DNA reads TGTGCCAGCAGTGAAGCGCTTAGGGTTAGGACTGAAGCTTTCTTT. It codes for CASSEALRVRTEAFF.

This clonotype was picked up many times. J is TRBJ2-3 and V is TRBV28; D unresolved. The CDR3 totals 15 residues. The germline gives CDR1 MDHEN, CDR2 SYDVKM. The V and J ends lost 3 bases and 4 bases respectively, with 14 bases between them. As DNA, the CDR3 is TGTGCCAGCAGTTTTTTCGTGGCAGCGTCAGATACGCAGTATTTT. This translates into CASSFFVAASDTQYF. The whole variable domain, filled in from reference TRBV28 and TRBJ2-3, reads DVKVTQSSRYLVKRTGEKVFLECVQDMDHENMFWYRQDPGLGLRLIYFSYDVKMKEKGDIPEGYSVSREKKERFSLILESASTNQTSMYLCASSFFVAASDTQYFGPGTRLTVL.

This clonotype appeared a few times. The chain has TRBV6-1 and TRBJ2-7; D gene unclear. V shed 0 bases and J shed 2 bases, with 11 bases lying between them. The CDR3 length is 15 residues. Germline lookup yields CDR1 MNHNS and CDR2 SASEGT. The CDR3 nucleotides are TGTGCCAGCAGTGAAGCGTGGCTGAATACCTACGAGCAGTACTTC. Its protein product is CASSEAWLNTYEQYF.

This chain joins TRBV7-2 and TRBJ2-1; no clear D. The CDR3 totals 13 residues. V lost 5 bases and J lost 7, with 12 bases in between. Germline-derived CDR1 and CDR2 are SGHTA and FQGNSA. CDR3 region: CASSPPGGNEQFF. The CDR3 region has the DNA TGTGCCAGCAGCCCCCCCGGTGGTAATGAGCAGTTCTTC. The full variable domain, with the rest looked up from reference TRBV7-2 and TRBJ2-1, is GAGVSQSPSNKVTEKGKDVELRCDPISGHTALYWYRQSLGQGLEFLIYFQGNSAPDKSGLPSDRFSAERTGGSVSTLTIQRTQQEDSAVYLCASSPPGGNEQFFGPGTRLTVL.

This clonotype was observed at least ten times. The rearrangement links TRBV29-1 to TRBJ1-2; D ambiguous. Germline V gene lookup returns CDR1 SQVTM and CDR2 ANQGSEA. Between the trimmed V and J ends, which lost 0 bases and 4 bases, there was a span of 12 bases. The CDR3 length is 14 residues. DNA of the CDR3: TGCAGCGTTGAAGACGTGGACCTAGGCTATGGCTACACCTTC. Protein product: CSVEDVDLGYGYTF. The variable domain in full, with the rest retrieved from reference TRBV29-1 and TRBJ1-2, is SAVISQKPSRDICQRGTSLTIQCQVDSQVTMMFWYRQQPGQSLTLIATANQGSEATYESGFVIDKFPISRPNLTFSTLTVSNMSPEDSSIYLCSVEDVDLGYGYTFGSGTRLTVV.

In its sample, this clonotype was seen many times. CDR3 loop: CASRYTGGGNTGELFF. DNA of the CDR3: TGTGCCAGCAGATACACAGGGGGGGGGAACACCGGGGAGCTGTTTTTT. The V gene is TRBV28, the J gene TRBJ2-2; D perhaps matches TRBD1 (8 bases). V lost 6 bases and J 1 base, leaving 15 bases between the germline ends. The germline gives CDR1 MDHEN, CDR2 SYDVKM. The CDR3 runs to 16 residues.

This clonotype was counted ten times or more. CDR3 in DNA: TGTGCCAGCAGCACAGCGGACTCCGAAGGGCACGAGCAGTACTTC. Amino acids: CASSTADSEGHEQYF. The V gene is TRBV21-1, the J gene TRBJ2-7; the D call in the table, TRBD2, was not verified against the DNA. TRBV21-1 is tagged as a pseudogene. The CDR3 has 15 residues.

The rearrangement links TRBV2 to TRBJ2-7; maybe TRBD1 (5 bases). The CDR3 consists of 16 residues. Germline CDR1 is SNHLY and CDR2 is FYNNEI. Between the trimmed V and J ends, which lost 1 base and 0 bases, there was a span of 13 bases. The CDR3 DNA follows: TGTGCCAGCAGTGAAGGGGCAGGGTTAGTCTCCTACGAGCAGTACTTC. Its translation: CASSEGAGLVSYEQYF.

The CDR3 loop reads CASSLALRTGPRGTEAFF. Here the CDR3 DNA reads TGTGCCAGCAGCTTAGCCTTAAGGACAGGGCCTAGGGGCACTGAAGCTTTCTTT. The rearrangement joins TRBV7-2 to TRBJ1-1, with TRBD1 matching 8 bases. Germline loops: CDR1 SGHTA, CDR2 FQGNSA. Unmatched junction bases numbered 13, after V lost 0 bases and J lost 4 bases. The CDR3 is 18 amino acids.

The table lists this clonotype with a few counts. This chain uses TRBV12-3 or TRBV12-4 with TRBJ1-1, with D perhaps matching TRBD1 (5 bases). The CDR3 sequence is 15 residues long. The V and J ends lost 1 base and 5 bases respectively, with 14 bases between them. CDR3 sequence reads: CASSLGVGGKTEAFF. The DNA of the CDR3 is TGTGCCAGCAGTTTAGGCGTGGGGGGGAAAACTGAAGCTTTCTTT.

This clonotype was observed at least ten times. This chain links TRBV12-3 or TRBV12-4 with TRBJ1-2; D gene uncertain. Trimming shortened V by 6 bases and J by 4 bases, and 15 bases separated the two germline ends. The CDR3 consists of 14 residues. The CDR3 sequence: CASSPTGDFYGYTF. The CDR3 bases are TGTGCCAGCAGCCCTACTGGGGATTTCTATGGCTACACCTTC.

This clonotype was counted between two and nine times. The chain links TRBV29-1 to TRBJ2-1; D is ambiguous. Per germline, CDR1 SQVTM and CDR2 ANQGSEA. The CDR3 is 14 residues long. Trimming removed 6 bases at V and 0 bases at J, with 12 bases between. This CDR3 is CSVLVGYSYNEQFF. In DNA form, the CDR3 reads TGCAGCGTCCTAGTTGGGTACTCCTACAATGAGCAGTTCTTC.

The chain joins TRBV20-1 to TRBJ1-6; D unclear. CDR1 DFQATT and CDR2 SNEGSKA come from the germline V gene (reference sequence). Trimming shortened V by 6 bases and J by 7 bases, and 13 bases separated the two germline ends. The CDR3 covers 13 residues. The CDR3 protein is CSARFKENSPLHF. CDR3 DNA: TGCAGTGCCCGGTTCAAGGAGAATTCACCCCTCCACTTT.

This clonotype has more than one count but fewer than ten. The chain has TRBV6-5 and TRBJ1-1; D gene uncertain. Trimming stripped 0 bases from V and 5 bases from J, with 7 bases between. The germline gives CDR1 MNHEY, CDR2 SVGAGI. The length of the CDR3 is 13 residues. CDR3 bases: TGTGCCAGCAGTTACTCGATATCTACTGAAGCTTTCTTT. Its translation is CASSYSISTEAFF.